The TCR beta chain described here comes from a study of blood T cell repertoires in COVID-19. There are 14 residues in the CDR3. Germline-derived CDR1 and CDR2 are SGHVS and FQNEAQ. Trimming left V 2 bases short and J 0 bases short, with 7 bases between. TCRdb keeps only in-frame clones here, not all; method: immunoSEQ multiplex PCR. The repertoire holds about 210,000 clones, with around 86% as singletons. The clonotype comes from a woman aged 40 to 50 in a cohort exposed to, infected with or recovered from COVID-19 (not recorded which). The material sequenced was PBMCs or T cells enriched from blood (not recorded which). The chain employs TRBV7-8 and TRBJ1-2; no firm D call. This CDR3 reads CASSLNRANYGYTF. The CDR3 DNA follows: TGTGCCAGCAGCTTAAACAGAGCTAACTATGGCTACACCTTC.